The TCR beta chain described here comes from a study of OX40 agonist ivuxolimab in advanced cancers. Broader study findings: In a subset of nonresponders, normalized T-cell clonal expansion was also low.

The assay was immunoSEQ multiplex PCR, and TCRdb's table has in-frame clones only and misses some. Of about 100,000 clones in the sample, about 86% were seen once. Trimming took 2 bases from V and 4 from J; bases not matched to a gene: 10. The V gene's germline CDR1 is SGHTA and CDR2 FQGNSA. The CDR3 has 16 amino acids. Notes on this clone: The antigen is not known.

The sample here was CD4+ or CD8+ T cells sorted from blood, taken in a trial of the OX40 agonist ivuxolimab. The V and J genes are TRBV7-2 and TRBJ1-2; 7 positions match TRBD1. This TCR was recovered from an adult with an advanced solid tumor such as melanoma, head and neck, liver or kidney cancer. The CDR3 is CASSLRRPAGGYGYTF. CDR3 coding DNA: TGTGCCAGCAGCTTAAGGCGGCCGGCAGGGGGCTATGGCTACACCTTC.